This TCR beta chain was identified during a study of cytomegalovirus exposure and HLA in healthy donors. Study in general: A data release that came early held 80 million to 95 million unique TCRs from HLA-typed donors.

Per germline, CDR1 SGHNT and CDR2 YYREEE (reference sequence). The CDR3 is 13 amino acids. The V gene lost 8 bases and the J gene lost 5 bases, with 13 bases spanning the gap. Broader study findings: A missense DCLRE1C variant was associated with V- and J-gene trimming of TCR beta chains in a later analysis, and an independent cohort replicated the association. Reportedly, diagnosis of cytomegalovirus status by the classifier showed high specificity and sensitivity. Rare sequences made up most TCRs, while some public TCRs were found in many donors.

In the case of this clone: The antigen remains undetermined.

The PCR was carried out with 60 Vbeta primers and 13 Jbeta primers. The method was immunoSEQ multiplex PCR; TCRdb's version includes in-frame clones alone and lacks a portion of them. This repertoire shows some 40,000 clones, 55% to 75% found once; its top ten account for 12%. The receptor was isolated from a man aged 55 to 69 in good health and CMV-seropositive. The sample taken for sequencing was PBMCs. This chain uses TRBV5-4 with TRBJ2-2; tentative D call: TRBD1 (7 bases). CDR3 sequence (DNA): TGTGCCAGTCAGGGGGGACCAACCGGGGAGCTGTTTTTT. Translating gives CASQGGPTGELFF.